This T cell receptor beta chain is from a study of T cell responses to AZD1222 COVID-19 vaccine. For this clone: The target antigen is unknown.

The data were produced by immunoSEQ multiplex PCR, yet TCRdb's version contains in-frame clones alone and is incomplete. This table has 130,000 or so clones, about 90% appearing once. Germline CDR1 SGHNT, CDR2 YYREEE (reference sequence). The CDR3 has 17 amino acids. The V end lost 0 bases, the J end lost 0 bases, and 13 bases lay between the germline ends. Findings and limits, study-wide: Researchers report vaccine-associated CD4 TCRs spanning spike, with dominance at 160-218 and 743-854. The sample set comprised mostly white British donors with more females, and clonal diversity was possibly underestimated.

Sequencing used peripheral blood, obtained 28 days after the second dose of the MenACWY control vaccine. The TCR comes from an adult who received the MenACWY meningococcal vaccine as a control. The chain has TRBV5-4 and TRBJ2-1; D perhaps matches TRBD1 (5 bases). The CDR3 loop is CASSLDPTGPSYNEQFF. CDR3 DNA sequence: TGTGCCAGCAGCTTGGACCCCACAGGACCCTCCTACAATGAGCAGTTCTTC.